Below, 19 T cell receptor beta chains from the same sample are listed, as sequenced in a study of prognosis after radiotherapy for stage I lung cancer. Amplification of the TCR beta CDR3 (from genomic DNA) was done by two-round multiplex PCR. Round-one PCR had primers specific to each TRBV and TRBJ gene. TCRdb independently ran MiXCR on the multiplex PCR reads; one entry per CDR3 protein. The sample lists 30,000 or so distinct CDR3 sequences; around 31% were seen once. The specimen comprised PBMCs, sampled before or after stereotactic body radiation therapy (not recorded which). The receptors derive from a donor over 45 with non-small cell lung cancer.

Notes on this clonotype: With a far larger clone one base away, a read error is the likely cause. J is TRBJ2-1 and V is TRBV13, with D possibly TRBD1 on 5 matching bases. Trimming removed 1 base at V and 2 bases at J, with 9 bases between. Germline loops: CDR1 PRHDT, CDR2 FYEKMQ (reference sequence). The CDR3 spans 15 residues. CDR3 nucleotides: TGTGCCAGCAGCTTAGAGGGGATAGCCTACAATGAGCAGTTCTTC. Translation gives CASSLEGIAYNEQFF.

This clonotype has at least ten counts. The J gene is TRBJ2-7, the V gene TRBV27; perhaps TRBD1 as D (5 bases). The V gene lost 3 bases and the J gene lost 4 bases, with 16 bases spanning the gap. CDR3 size: 15 residues. Germline V gives CDR1 MNHEY, CDR2 SMNVEV (reference sequence). The CDR3 region has the DNA TGTGCCAGCAGTTTTGGGTGGCAGGGTGTGTACGAGCAGTACTTC. Its translation: CASSFGWQGVYEQYF.

As regards this clonotype: A far larger clone is only one base removed, so a read error is likely. V and J are TRBV6-4 and TRBJ2-5; TRBD1 might be the D (5 bases). There are 13 residues in the CDR3. The germline CDR1 and CDR2 sequences are MRHNA and SNTAGT. This CDR3 is CASRETTEDTQYF. The DNA for the CDR3 is TGTGCCAGCAGGGAAACGACAGAAGATACCCAGTACTTC.

Details on this clonotype: Mismatch with germline at one junction end may stem from a read error. This chain joins TRBV6-1 and TRBJ1-5; maybe TRBD1 (6 bases). The CDR3 runs to 18 residues. Germline loops: CDR1 MNHNS, CDR2 SASEGT. The CDR3: CASSEGGWVQGFNQPQHF. CDR3 coding DNA: TGTGCCAGTAGTGAAGGGGGTTGGGTACAGGGCTTTAATCAGCCCCAGCATTTT.

This clonotype came up many times. Relative to the germline gene, one junction end is altered; a read error may explain this. The chain recombines TRBV28 with TRBJ2-7, with D possibly matching TRBD1 (5 bases). CDR1 is MDHEN, CDR2 SYDVKM, per germline. The CDR3 extends over 15 amino acids. The CDR3 sequence: CAGSLYGQGTYEQYF. CDR3 nucleotides: TGTGCCGGCAGTTTATACGGGCAGGGCACCTACGAGCAGTACTTC.

This clonotype showed up many times. This sequence joins TRBV28 and TRBJ1-2; no clear D. CDR1 and CDR2 from the germline V gene are MDHEN and SYDVKM. V lost 4 bases, J lost 4 bases, and 7 bases lay in between. CDR3 length equals 12 residues. CDR3 nucleotides: TGTGCCAGCAGTTCCTACATCTATGGCTACACCTTC. It specifies CASSSYIYGYTF.

This chain links TRBV6-2 or TRBV6-3 with TRBJ1-2; unclear D gene. The CDR3 is 16 residues long. CDR1 and CDR2 from the germline V gene are MNHEY and SVGEGT. Between the trimmed V and J ends, which lost 10 bases and 7 bases, there was a span of 28 bases. CDR3 nucleotides: TGTGCCACCAGCCTCAGTGAGGACGGCTTCGGATCTGGCTACACCTTC. It yields the protein CATSLSEDGFGSGYTF.

This clonotype was counted ten times or more. This may arise from a read error, as a much more abundant clone is one base away. The V and J genes are TRBV5-1 and TRBJ1-1; 8 bases match TRBD1. V lost 4 bases to trimming and J lost 4 bases; unmatched junction nucleotides: 12. The CDR3 sequence is 16 residues long. From germline, CDR1 is SGHRS and CDR2 YFSETQ. The CDR3 reads CASSEDRVGRGTEAFF. In DNA form, the CDR3 reads TGCGCCAGCAGCGAGGACAGGGTAGGCCGTGGCACTGAAGCTTTCTTT.

V is TRBV28 and J is TRBJ2-7; 12 positions agree with TRBD1. Germline trimming cut 4 bases from V and 3 bases from J; bases unmatched to any gene: 13. The germline V gene has CDR1 MDHEN and CDR2 SYDVKM. The CDR3 runs 18 residues. The CDR3: CASSSFFTGTGGLYEQYF. As DNA, the CDR3 is TGTGCCAGCAGTTCGTTTTTCACCGGGACAGGGGGCCTCTACGAGCAGTACTTC.

This clonotype was seen ten or more times. The rearrangement links TRBV19 to TRBJ2-7; 8 positions match TRBD2. Germline CDR1 LNHDA, CDR2 SQIVND (reference sequence). The trim removed 4 bases at V and 1 base at J, leaving 9 bases unmatched. The CDR3 length is 16 residues. CDR3 DNA sequence: TGTGCCAGTAGTAGTGGGACTAGGACTTCTTCCTACGAGCAGTACTTC. Translating gives CASSSGTRTSSYEQYF. Together with reference TRBV19 and TRBJ2-7, the CDR3 gives the full variable domain: DGGITQSPKYLFRKEGQNVTLSCEQNLNHDAMYWYRQDPGQGLRLIYYSQIVNDFQKGDIAEGYSVSREKKESFPLTVTSAQKNPTAFYLCASSSGTRTSSYEQYFGPGTRLTVT.

This clonotype occurred many times. DNA for the CDR3: TGTGCCTGGAACAGGGTCTTGAACACTGAAGCTTTCTTT. Amino acid sequence: CAWNRVLNTEAFF. J is TRBJ1-1 and V is TRBV2; weak D call: TRBD1 (6 bases). The CDR3 consists of 13 residues. V shed 11 bases and J shed 0 bases, with 13 bases lying between them. Germline CDR1 and CDR2: SNHLY and FYNNEI.

This chain connects TRBV6-1 to TRBJ2-3; no clear D. CDR1 and CDR2 (germline): MNHNS, SASEGT. Deletions cut 8 bases from V and 5 bases from J, with 14 bases between. CDR3 size: 13 residues. DNA of the CDR3: TGTGCCAGCCACCCGTGCCTGGGAGATACGCAGTATTTT. Encoded protein: CASHPCLGDTQYF.

For this clonotype: A far more abundant clone sits one base away, making this likely a read error. The CDR3 sequence is CASSPRGQGFSDYTF. The CDR3 nucleotides are TGTGCCAGCAGTCCCCGAGGACAGGGCTTTAGTGACTACACCTTC. The chain uses TRBV6-4 and TRBJ1-2, with 8 bases that match TRBD1. V gave up 5 bases and J gave up 10 bases; unmatched junction bases: 15. The CDR3 contains 15 residues. Germline CDR1 is MRHNA and CDR2 is SNTAGT.

The CDR3 here is CASSLAALAGKYEQFF. The CDR3 nucleotides read TGTGCCAGCAGCTTAGCAGCACTAGCGGGAAAGTATGAGCAGTTCTTC. The genes are TRBV7-6 and TRBJ2-1; TRBD2 aligns across 10 bases. Germline CDR1 and CDR2: SGHVS and FNYEAQ. V gave up 0 bases and J gave up 8 bases; unmatched junction bases: 7. The length of the CDR3 is 16 residues.

The rearrangement joins TRBV20-1 to TRBJ2-5, with D perhaps being TRBD1 or TRBD2 (5 bases each). Germline loops: CDR1 DFQATT, CDR2 SNEGSKA (reference sequence). V was cut by 5 bases and J by 5 bases, with 9 bases left in between. There are 11 residues in the CDR3. The CDR3 nucleotides read TGCAGTGCTGGGGGTTGGGAGACCCAGTACTTC. It codes for CSAGGWETQYF.

This clonotype appeared many times. The V and J genes are TRBV28 and TRBJ1-6; 10 bases line up with TRBD1. The length of the CDR3 is 14 residues. Unmatched junction bases numbered 3, after V lost 6 bases and J lost 7 bases. In germline, CDR1 is MDHEN, CDR2 SYDVKM. The chain's CDR3 is CASREGQGNSPLHF. CDR3 sequence (DNA): TGTGCCAGCAGGGAGGGACAGGGGAATTCACCCCTCCACTTT.

This clonotype was seen many times. The chain uses TRBV5-4 and TRBJ2-5, with 7 bases identical to TRBD2. With 3 bases clipped from V and 1 base from J, the junction kept 6 bases outside the gene matches. Germline loops: CDR1 SGHNT, CDR2 YYREEE (reference sequence). This CDR3 spans 15 amino acids. In DNA form, the CDR3 reads TGTGCCAGCAGCTGGGCGGGAGCCCCCCAAGAGACCCAGTACTTC. Its protein is CASSWAGAPQETQYF.

The V gene is TRBV5-1, the J gene TRBJ2-7; 7 bases are a match to TRBD2. Germline lookup yields CDR1 SGHRS and CDR2 YFSETQ. The CDR3 sequence is 15 residues long. Losses at the gene ends were 0 bases for V and 5 bases for J; bases not matched to a gene: 8. The CDR3 spells CASSLAGGSAHEQYF. CDR3 sequence (DNA): TGCGCCAGCAGCTTGGCGGGCGGGAGTGCCCACGAGCAGTACTTC.

This chain uses TRBV2 with TRBJ2-5; TRBD1 aligns across 10 bases. The CDR3 extends over 14 amino acids. Germline V gives CDR1 SNHLY, CDR2 FYNNEI. The trim removed 6 bases at V and 4 bases at J, leaving 5 bases unmatched. CDR3 coding DNA: TGTGCCAGCAGAGCCAGGACAGGGGGAGAGACCCAGTACTTC. Its protein product is CASRARTGGETQYF.